Below, 14 T cell receptor beta chains from the same sample are listed, as sequenced in a study of blood T cell repertoires in COVID-19. Method: immunoSEQ multiplex PCR; TCRdb's copy keeps in-frame clones and lacks some. The top ten clones hold 1.9% of a sample with around 330,000 clones, 85% of them seen once. The sample was PBMCs or T cells enriched from blood (not recorded which). The source is a woman in her 30s who had been exposed to COVID-19.

J is TRBJ1-1 and V is TRBV27, with no clear D. Germline CDR1 is MNHEY and CDR2 is SMNVEV (reference sequence). Trimming pared 5 bases from V and 3 bases from J, leaving 7 bases between. This CDR3 is built from 12 residues. The CDR3 protein is CASSRGYTEAFF. The CDR3 coding sequence is TGTGCCAGCAGTAGAGGCTACACTGAAGCTTTCTTT.

The V call is TRBV3-1 (or the pseudogene TRBV3-2), the J call TRBJ2-1; D ambiguous. Germline loops: CDR1 LGHDT, CDR2 YNNKEL (reference sequence). This CDR3 has 13 residues. Trimming pared 0 bases from V and 6 bases from J, leaving 6 bases between. The DNA for the CDR3 is TGTGCCAGCAGCCAAGATACGGGCAATGAGCAGTTCTTC. Its translation: CASSQDTGNEQFF.

This clone was seen a single time. The rearrangement links TRBV18 to TRBJ2-3; 8 bases match TRBD2. This CDR3 has 17 residues. Trimming removed 3 bases from V and 3 bases from J; junction bases left unmatched: 11. Germline V gene lookup returns CDR1 KGHSH and CDR2 LQKENI. The chain's CDR3 is CASSPSREAGVTDTQYF. The DNA of the CDR3 is TGTGCCAGCTCACCGTCTAGAGAAGCGGGAGTGACAGATACGCAGTATTTT.

V and J are TRBV7-2 and TRBJ1-6; the D gene is possibly TRBD1 (5 bases). V shed 1 base and J shed 7 bases, with 11 bases lying between them. The CDR3 is made up of 15 amino acids. CDR1 and CDR2 from the germline V gene are SGHTA and FQGNSA. CDR3: CASSLGGGTNSPLHF. CDR3 DNA: TGTGCCAGCAGCTTAGGGGGGGGTACGAATTCACCCCTCCACTTT.

V and J are TRBV7-8 and TRBJ1-2; TRBD1 matches 10 bases. With V trimmed by 3 bases and J by 3 bases, 10 bases remained unmatched. The CDR3 has 17 amino acids. Germline-derived CDR1 and CDR2 are SGHVS and FQNEAQ. The CDR3 spells CASSFGTGVLSYYGYTF. The CDR3, as DNA: TGTGCCAGCAGCTTCGGGACAGGGGTCCTTTCCTACTATGGCTACACCTTC.

This chain joins TRBV19 and TRBJ1-1; the D gene is possibly TRBD1 (6 bases). CDR3 length equals 15 residues. The germline V gene encodes CDR1 LNHDA and CDR2 SQIVND (reference sequence). Trimming removed 1 base at V and 4 bases at J, with 13 bases between. CDR3 sequence: CASSIGGQSVTEAFF. The CDR3 DNA reads as TGTGCCAGTAGTATAGGAGGACAGTCGGTCACTGAAGCTTTCTTT.

The chain has TRBV3-1 (or the pseudogene TRBV3-2) and TRBJ2-3, with D maybe TRBD2 (5 bases). The CDR3 length is 16 residues. CDR1 and CDR2 (germline): LGHDT, YNNKEL (reference sequence). V lost 0 bases, J lost 4 bases, and 14 bases lay in between. CDR3 nucleotides: TGTGCCAGCAGCCAAGATGAGGGAATGTTTTCAGATACGCAGTATTTT. It is translated as CASSQDEGMFSDTQYF.

CDR3 region: CASKATGRNTEAFF. Here the CDR3 DNA reads TGCGCCAGCAAAGCGACAGGGAGGAACACTGAAGCTTTCTTT. The chain links TRBV5-1 to TRBJ1-1; 7 nucleotides line up with TRBD1. The CDR3 consists of 14 residues. V gave up 6 bases and J gave up 1 base; unmatched junction bases: 6. Germline lookup yields CDR1 SGHRS and CDR2 YFSETQ. Filled out from reference TRBV5-1 and TRBJ1-1, the complete variable domain reads KAGVTQTPRYLIKTRGQQVTLSCSPISGHRSVSWYQQTPGQGLQFLFEYFSETQRNKGNFPGRFSGRQFSNSRSEMNVSTLELGDSALYLCASKATGRNTEAFFGQGTRLTVV.

V gene TRBV10-3 combines with J gene TRBJ2-5; D not certain. Between the trimmed V and J ends, which lost 10 bases and 3 bases, there was a span of 15 bases. CDR3 length: 13 residues. Germline CDR1 ENHRY, CDR2 SYGVKD. The CDR3 DNA reads as TGTGCCACCTCCCGAGCGCCCGAAGAGACCCAGTACTTC. Residues: CATSRAPEETQYF.

The chain carries TRBV11-2 and TRBJ2-1, with D tentatively TRBD1 (5 bases). The CDR3 sequence is 14 residues long. Per germline, CDR1 SGHAT and CDR2 FQNNGV. The ends were cut back, 2 bases at V and 6 bases at J, with 11 bases in the middle. The CDR3 loop reads CASSLSGRVNEQFF. The CDR3 DNA is TGTGCCAGCAGCTTATCGGGCAGGGTCAATGAGCAGTTCTTC.

Concerning this clone: One end of the junction fails to match germline, which may point to a read error. This sequence joins TRBV3-1 (or the pseudogene TRBV3-2) and TRBJ1-6; TRBD1 matches 9 bases. The CDR3 sequence is 16 residues long. The V gene's germline CDR1 is LGHDT and CDR2 YNNKEL (reference sequence). The CDR3 region has the DNA TGTGCCAGCAGCCAAGAAGGGACAGGGTTAAATTCAGCCCTCCACTTT. The encoded protein is CASSQEGTGLNSALHF.

The chain combines TRBV28 with TRBJ1-2, with D perhaps matching TRBD1 (5 bases). Trimming cost V 5 bases and J 5 bases, with 9 bases left between them. The germline V gene has CDR1 MDHEN and CDR2 SYDVKM. The CDR3 has 12 residues. For the CDR3, the DNA is TGTGCCAGCAGTGGGCCAGGGTATGGCTACACCTTC. Translation: CASSGPGYGYTF.

The rearrangement links TRBV28 to TRBJ1-5; no clear D. Trimming stripped 8 bases from V and 4 bases from J, with 12 bases between. This CDR3 spans 13 amino acids. The germline V gene encodes CDR1 MDHEN and CDR2 SYDVKM. The CDR3 nucleotides read TGTGCCAGCCAATCCGGGAAGAATCAGCCCCAGCATTTT. This encodes CASQSGKNQPQHF.

The chain joins TRBV6-5 to TRBJ1-1; D is uncertain. The CDR3 is made up of 13 amino acids. With 0 bases removed from V and 6 bases from J, the gap between germline ends came to 8 bases. CDR1 is MNHEY, CDR2 SVGAGI, per germline. CDR3 bases: TGTGCCAGCAGTTACTCGAGAGGTGCTGAAGCTTTCTTT. This translates into CASSYSRGAEAFF.